The sequence of this TCR beta chain was determined in a study of T cell repertoires in cytomegalovirus infection. Study as a whole: CMV infection and matching HLA type were both indicated by public TCR beta signatures.

One entry per CDR3 protein, called by TCRdb with MiXCR from the reads. The table shows around 310,000 distinct CDR3 sequences, with approximately 32% occurring only once. On this clonotype itself: Antigen: not known.

Germline V CDR1 and CDR2: MNHNY, SVGAGI (reference sequence). The V segment lost 6 bases and the J segment 5 bases; nucleotides outside the gene matches: 1. CDR3 length equals 13 residues. The receptor was derived from a human donor in good health (CMV status not recorded). Some clones in this sample may be carry-over from other donors' samples. This rearrangement joins TRBV6-6 to TRBJ2-1; 10 positions match TRBD2. This sample comprised cultured PBMCs, obtained from culture after CMV antigen stimulation. The CDR3 sequence: CASSGLADNEQFF. The DNA of the CDR3 is TGTGCCAGCAGCGGACTAGCGGACAATGAGCAGTTCTTC.